This T cell receptor (beta chain) derives from a study of vaccination and CD4 T cells after COVID-19. Study-wide context: Investigators drew the post-COVID samples a median roughly 96 days after diagnosis, with a range of 35 to 161. The cells in question were stimulated using overlapping spike peptides derived from SARS-CoV-2, HCoV-NL63, HCoV-OC43 and HCoV-229E.

The V and J ends lost 3 bases and 3 bases, in that order; junction bases with no gene match: 13. The length of the CDR3 is 17 residues. Germline V gives CDR1 SNHLY, CDR2 FYNNEI. As to treatment: roughly nine-day PBMC culture with coronavirus spike peptide pools or control peptides (ViraFEST assay). The authors replaced half the medium with fresh IL-2 medium on days 3 and 7. Cultured CD4+ T-cell DNA underwent Oncomine TCR Beta short-read sequencing. From the PCR reads, TCRdb called clonotypes with MiXCR, one entry per CDR3 protein. The top ten clones hold about 12% of a sample with over 10,000 distinct CDR3 sequences, roughly a third of them seen once. In regard to this clonotype: The antigen is unknown.

V and J are TRBV2 and TRBJ2-7; 8 positions match TRBD2. The sequencing sample was made of CD4+ T cells from blood, cultured in vitro. The TCR originated in a human donor who had recovered from COVID-19. The CDR3 sequence: CASSEGGGGRTYYEQYF. The CDR3 coding sequence is TGTGCCAGCAGTGAGGGGGGTGGCGGGAGGACCTACTACGAGCAGTACTTC.